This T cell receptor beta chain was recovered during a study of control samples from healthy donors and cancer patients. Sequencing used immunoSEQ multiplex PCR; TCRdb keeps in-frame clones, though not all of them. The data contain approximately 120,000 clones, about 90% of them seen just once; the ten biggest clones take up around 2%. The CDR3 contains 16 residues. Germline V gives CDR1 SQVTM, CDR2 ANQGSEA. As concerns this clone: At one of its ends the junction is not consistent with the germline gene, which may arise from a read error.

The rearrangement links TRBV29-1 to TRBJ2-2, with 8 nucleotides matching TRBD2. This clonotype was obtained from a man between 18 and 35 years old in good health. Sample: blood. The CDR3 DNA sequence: TGCAGCGTTGTCAGCGGGGGCACAGCGAATACCGGGGAGCTGTTTTTT. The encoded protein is CSVVSGGTANTGELFF.